A selection of T cell receptor beta chains follows, all from one sample in a study of T cells expressing NK-cell markers. Reanalyzing the 5' RACE reads, TCRdb keeps one entry per CDR3 protein, without DNA. Its table records around 550,000 distinct CDR3 sequences. Sequenced: blood T cells: a sorted CD56 or NKG2C T cell subset, CD4+ or CD8+ T cells, or bulk PBMC T cells (not recorded which). The receptors shown here come from a man younger than 35 in good health. Both conserved end residues are part of each CDR3.

v_call: TRBV6-1
j_call: TRBJ2-3
cdr3_aa: CASAREFPDTQYF

v_call: TRBV28
j_call: TRBJ2-1
cdr3_aa: CASSLSASGGTYNEQFF

v_call: TRBV4-3
j_call: TRBJ2-7
cdr3_aa: CASSPTGESYEQYF

v_call: TRBV29-1
j_call: TRBJ2-5
cdr3_aa: CSVGEREETQYF

v_call: TRBV6-1
j_call: TRBJ2-1
cdr3_aa: CASSEEGGIYNEQFF

v_call: TRBV12-3/TRBV12-4
j_call: TRBJ2-5
cdr3_aa: CASRPVVGEETQYF

v_call: TRBV6-1
j_call: TRBJ2-3
cdr3_aa: CASRASLSLWDTQYF

v_call: TRBV4-2
j_call: TRBJ2-7
cdr3_aa: CASSQPAGRYEQYF

v_call: TRBV11-2
j_call: TRBJ1-2
cdr3_aa: CASSSPRGPNYGYTF

v_call: TRBV15
j_call: TRBJ1-2
cdr3_aa: CATSRDRDSRDGYTF

v_call: TRBV12-3/TRBV12-4
j_call: TRBJ2-3
cdr3_aa: CASSLAGLAGGNTQYF

v_call: TRBV7-8
j_call: TRBJ2-5
cdr3_aa: CASSSEWASRETQYF

v_call: TRBV4-2
j_call: TRBJ1-5
cdr3_aa: CASSQADRGQGPQHF

v_call: TRBV20-1
j_call: TRBJ1-5
cdr3_aa: CSASPGTVGQPQHF

v_call: TRBV27
j_call: TRBJ2-5
cdr3_aa: CASSSGTLGETQYF

v_call: TRBV24-1
j_call: TRBJ2-1
cdr3_aa: CATSDSGTGSYNEQFF

v_call: TRBV21-1
j_call: TRBJ2-5
cdr3_aa: CAIQPGLAFRETQYF

v_call: TRBV12-3/TRBV12-4
j_call: TRBJ2-1
cdr3_aa: CASNQGSYNEQFF

v_call: TRBV19
j_call: TRBJ2-3
cdr3_aa: CASSIGPGGTDTQYF

v_call: TRBV29-1
j_call: TRBJ1-5
cdr3_aa: CSVSDRGGNQPQHF

v_call: TRBV27
j_call: TRBJ2-2
cdr3_aa: CASGGGTDTGELFF

v_call: TRBV6-6
j_call: TRBJ2-2
cdr3_aa: CASRTSLGELFF

v_call: TRBV5-1
j_call: TRBJ2-2
cdr3_aa: CASSLARSGRAKLFF

v_call: TRBV6-1
j_call: TRBJ1-1
cdr3_aa: CASSEQGFLTEAFF

v_call: TRBV5-1
j_call: TRBJ2-3
cdr3_aa: CASSLEGGGTGADTQYF

v_call: TRBV15
j_call: TRBJ2-1
cdr3_aa: CATSRGAGVAGVVNEQFF

v_call: TRBV20-1
j_call: TRBJ2-3
cdr3_aa: CSARDITGGEPSRDTDTQYF

v_call: TRBV20-1
j_call: TRBJ2-3
cdr3_aa: CSAFRASGIYTDTQYF

v_call: TRBV27
j_call: TRBJ2-1
cdr3_aa: CASSFSPREQFF

v_call: TRBV29-1
j_call: TRBJ2-3
cdr3_aa: CSARVQDTQYF

v_call: TRBV19
j_call: TRBJ2-5
cdr3_aa: CASRGSSGRRGTQYF

v_call: TRBV20-1
j_call: TRBJ2-1
cdr3_aa: CSARGMARREGNEQFF

v_call: TRBV27
j_call: TRBJ1-6
cdr3_aa: CATRGGSSYNSPLHF

v_call: TRBV7-2
j_call: TRBJ2-7
cdr3_aa: CASSPIPGTPSYEQYF

v_call: TRBV12-3/TRBV12-4
j_call: TRBJ1-1
cdr3_aa: CASSPRDRGDPEAFF

v_call: TRBV11-1
j_call: TRBJ2-1
cdr3_aa: CASTHLVVSGGRSYNEQFF

v_call: TRBV7-2
j_call: TRBJ2-7
cdr3_aa: CASSLGTRTTHYEQYF

v_call: TRBV25-1
j_call: TRBJ2-1
cdr3_aa: CASSDMREVSNEQFF

v_call: TRBV5-6
j_call: TRBJ1-2
cdr3_aa: CASSLAGRRGYGYTF

v_call: TRBV5-5
j_call: TRBJ1-2
cdr3_aa: CASSSIYRDRVLNYGYTF

v_call: TRBV18
j_call: TRBJ2-5
cdr3_aa: CASSPGAWRETQYF

v_call: TRBV30
j_call: TRBJ2-1
cdr3_aa: CASQGGGPYNEQFF

v_call: TRBV12-3/TRBV12-4
j_call: TRBJ1-2
cdr3_aa: CASSALTASNYGYTF

v_call: TRBV9
j_call: TRBJ2-2
cdr3_aa: CASSVERNTGELFF

v_call: TRBV20-1
j_call: TRBJ2-5
cdr3_aa: CSARRTTSGKETQYF

v_call: TRBV10-3
j_call: TRBJ2-5
cdr3_aa: CATKRESLETQYF

v_call: TRBV21-1
j_call: TRBJ2-7
cdr3_aa: CASSLDREDEQYF

v_call: TRBV28
j_call: TRBJ2-1
cdr3_aa: CASRPGGANEQFF

v_call: TRBV20-1
j_call: TRBJ1-5
cdr3_aa: CSALGRAGWQPQHF

v_call: TRBV13
j_call: TRBJ2-3
cdr3_aa: CASSQSSGITDTQYF

v_call: TRBV20-1
j_call: TRBJ2-1
cdr3_aa: CSASRGQGANEQFF

v_call: TRBV7-2
j_call: TRBJ2-6
cdr3_aa: CASSPRGPGANVLTF

v_call: TRBV15
j_call: TRBJ1-4
cdr3_aa: CATTGVNEKLFF

v_call: TRBV12-3/TRBV12-4
j_call: TRBJ2-2
cdr3_aa: CASSSRVLGTNTGELFF

v_call: TRBV7-6
j_call: TRBJ2-1
cdr3_aa: CASSFASAYNEQFF

v_call: TRBV9
j_call: TRBJ2-7
cdr3_aa: CASSVDPSGTGEQYF

v_call: TRBV5-1
j_call: TRBJ2-1
cdr3_aa: CASSPRYSTPGSYNEQFF

v_call: TRBV29-1
j_call: TRBJ1-2
cdr3_aa: CSELGGQRFNYGYTF